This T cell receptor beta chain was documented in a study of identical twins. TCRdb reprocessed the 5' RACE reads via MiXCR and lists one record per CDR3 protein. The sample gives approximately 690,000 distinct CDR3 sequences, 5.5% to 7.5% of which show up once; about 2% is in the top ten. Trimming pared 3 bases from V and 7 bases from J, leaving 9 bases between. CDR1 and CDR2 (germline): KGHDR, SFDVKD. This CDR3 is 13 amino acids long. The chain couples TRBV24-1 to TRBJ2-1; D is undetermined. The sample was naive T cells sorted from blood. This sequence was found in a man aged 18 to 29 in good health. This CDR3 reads CATSDATTNEQFF. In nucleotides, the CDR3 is TGTGCCACCAGTGATGCGACGACGAATGAGCAGTTCTTC.